The source of this TCR beta chain is a study of CD8+ T cells in alopecia areata. Study-level background: By percentage of affected scalp area, the severity of treated patients was scored.

CDR3 length: 14 amino acids. V was clipped by 10 bases and J by 4 bases; unmatched bases: 9. Looked up from germline, CDR1 is MNHEY and CDR2 is SMNVEV (reference sequence). Study results and caveats: Scalp sequencing also captures normal skin's resident alphabeta T cells. Higher clonality than in normal scalp was seen in lesional scalp, especially alopecia totalis/universalis.

cDNA serving as the sequencing template came from extracted, reverse transcribed RNA. Using immunoSEQ multiplex PCR, the repertoire was profiled, and TCRdb retains in-frame clones only, with some absent. The sample holds approximately 150,000 clones, roughly nine tenths seen once. With regard to this clone: The antigen remains unidentified.

Described treatment: oral pan-JAK inhibitor, 5-10 mg twice daily. This specimen consisted of CD8+ T cells sorted from blood, obtained at week 4, from a patient treated with tofacitinib. The receptor's source is a human donor with alopecia areata. V is TRBV27 and J is TRBJ2-1, with 8 nucleotides matching TRBD2. Here the CDR3 DNA reads TGTGCCACCTCGGTAGCGGGATTATACAATGAGCAGTTCTTC. Its translation is CATSVAGLYNEQFF.